One sample yielded the 2 T cell receptor beta chains listed below, sequenced in a study of blood T cell repertoires in COVID-19. Only in-frame clones appear in the TCRdb table, and some are missing; sequencing was by immunoSEQ multiplex PCR. The data contain 240,000 or so clones, less than 90% of them singletons. The sample taken for sequencing was peripheral blood. The receptors shown here come from a man in his fifties or sixties with acute or convalescent COVID-19.

The V call is TRBV7-8, the J call TRBJ2-1; 8 nucleotides agree with TRBD2. V lost 5 bases to trimming and J lost 6 bases; unmatched junction nucleotides: 12. The V gene's germline CDR1 is SGHVS and CDR2 FQNEAQ. This CDR3 contains 16 residues. The DNA for the CDR3 is TGTGCCAGCAGCCCAAACATAGCGGGACGCCGCAATGAGCAGTTCTTC. This sequence encodes CASSPNIAGRRNEQFF.

In nucleotides, the CDR3 is TGTGCCAGCAGCTTAGCGATGGGCCGCTACGAGCAGTACTTC. It encodes CASSLAMGRYEQYF. The chain employs TRBV7-8 and TRBJ2-7; D is undetermined. The CDR3 is 14 residues long. The V end lost 0 bases, the J end lost 3 bases, and 9 bases lay between the germline ends. CDR1 is SGHVS, CDR2 FQNEAQ, per germline.